This T cell receptor beta chain was identified in a study of shared clonotypes between healthy human individuals. Whole-study findings and limits: Memory subsets had estimated richness that was generally smaller than that of naive subsets. Rarefaction analysis demonstrated incomplete sorted-subset sequencing notwithstanding large depth. Generation probabilities were higher for clonotypes shared across all four sorted-subset donors than for unshared ones.

Worth noting for this clone: The antigen remains unidentified.

Clones were sequenced by immunoSEQ multiplex PCR, and TCRdb holds only the in-frame ones, with some missing. The table lists over 2 million clones, approximately 90% of them singletons. The CDR3 is 14 residues long. Germline lookup yields CDR1 SNHLY and CDR2 FYNNEI. V was clipped by 1 base and J by 4 bases, with 9 bases between them. The TCR comes from a man between 18 and 29 years old in good health. Some clones in this sample may be carry-over from other donors' samples. The chain recombines TRBV2 with TRBJ2-3, with D unclear. Specimen: naive CD4+ T cells from PBMCs. The subset denotes: CD45RA+ positively selected. This CDR3 reads CASSEGWPPDTQYF. DNA for the CDR3: TGTGCCAGCAGTGAAGGGTGGCCCCCAGATACGCAGTATTTT.